These 2 T cell receptor beta chains were all obtained from the same sample, sequenced in a study of response to subunit inactivated influenza vaccine. Via MiXCR, TCRdb re-called the RT-PCR reads, giving one row per CDR3 protein. This sample has about 700,000 distinct CDR3 sequences, with approximately 14% found just once. The material was PBMCs from blood, obtained 14 to 15 days before vaccination. All receptors derive from a man aged 45-65 years who received an inactivated influenza vaccine.

The chain couples TRBV5-1 to TRBJ1-4, with 7 bases fitting TRBD1. Germline CDR1 reads SGHRS; CDR2 reads YFSETQ. CDR3 size: 13 residues. J was trimmed by 8 bases and V by 1 base; bases with no gene match: 2. The CDR3 protein is CASSLPGGEKLFF. As DNA, the CDR3 is TGCGCCAGCAGCTTGCCAGGGGGGGAAAAACTGTTTTTT.

This clonotype has just a few counts. The J gene is TRBJ2-3, the V gene TRBV5-1, with 10 nucleotides matching TRBD2. CDR1 is SGHRS, CDR2 YFSETQ, per germline. V was pared by 2 bases and J by 2 bases, with 8 bases of the junction left unmatched. The CDR3 sequence is 17 residues long. CDR3 in DNA: TGCGCCAGCAGCTTCGGGGCTAGCGGGGGCTACACAGATACGCAGTATTTT. It translates to CASSFGASGGYTDTQYF.